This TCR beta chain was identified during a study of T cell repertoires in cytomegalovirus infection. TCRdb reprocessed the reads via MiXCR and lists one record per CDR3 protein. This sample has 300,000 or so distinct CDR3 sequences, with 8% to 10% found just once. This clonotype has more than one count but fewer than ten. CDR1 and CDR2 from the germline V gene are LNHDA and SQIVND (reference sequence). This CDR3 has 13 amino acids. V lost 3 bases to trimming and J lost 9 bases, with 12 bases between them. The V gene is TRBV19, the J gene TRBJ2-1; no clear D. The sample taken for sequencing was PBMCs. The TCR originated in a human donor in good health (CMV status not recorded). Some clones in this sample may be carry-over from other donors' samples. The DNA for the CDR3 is TGTGCCAGTAGTATTCGACCGGCCTCTGAGCAGTTCTTC. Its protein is CASSIRPASEQFF.